Reported below is one TCR beta chain. Its matching antigen is unknown. This specimen comes from a study of T cells in localized non-small cell lung cancer. Study-level points and caveats: Because researchers sequenced only one region of the tumor, heterogeneity is still possible. Those with higher blood T cell density had longer overall survival.

The table came from immunoSEQ multiplex PCR; TCRdb's copy has only in-frame clones and leaves some out. The sample has around 26,000 clones; about 85% are singletons. V lost 3 bases and J lost 7; bases outside the gene matches: 6. Germline CDR1 is LNHNV and CDR2 is YYDKDF (reference sequence). The CDR3 is 15 amino acids. The specimen was peripheral blood, collected before any cancer treatment. The chain is built from TRBV15 and TRBJ2-2, with 9 bases matching TRBD1. This clonotype was sampled from a man aged 35-69 years with stage III squamous cell lung carcinoma. The CDR3 protein is CATSRLTGGSGELFF. The CDR3 DNA is TGTGCCACCAGCAGGTTGACAGGGGGAAGCGGGGAGCTGTTTTTT.